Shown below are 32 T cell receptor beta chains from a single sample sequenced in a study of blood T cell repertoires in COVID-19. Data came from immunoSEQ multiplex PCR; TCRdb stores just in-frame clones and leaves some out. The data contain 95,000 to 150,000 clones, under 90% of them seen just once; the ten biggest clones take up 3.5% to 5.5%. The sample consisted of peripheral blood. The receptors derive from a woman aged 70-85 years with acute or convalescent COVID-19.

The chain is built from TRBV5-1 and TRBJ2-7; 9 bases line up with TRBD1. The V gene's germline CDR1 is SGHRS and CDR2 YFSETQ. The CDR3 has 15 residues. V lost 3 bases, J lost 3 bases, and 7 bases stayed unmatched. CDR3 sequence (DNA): TGCGCCAGCAGCTGGGGGGACAGGGTAAGCTACGAGCAGTACGTC. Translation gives CASSWGDRVSYEQYV.

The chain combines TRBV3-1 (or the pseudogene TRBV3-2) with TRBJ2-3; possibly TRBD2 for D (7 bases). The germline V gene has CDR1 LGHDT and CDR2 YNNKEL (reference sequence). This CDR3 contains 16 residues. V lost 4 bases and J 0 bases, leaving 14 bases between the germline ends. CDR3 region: CASSPVGGASTDTQYF. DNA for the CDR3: TGTGCCAGCAGCCCTGTGGGGGGGGCTAGCACAGATACGCAGTATTTT.

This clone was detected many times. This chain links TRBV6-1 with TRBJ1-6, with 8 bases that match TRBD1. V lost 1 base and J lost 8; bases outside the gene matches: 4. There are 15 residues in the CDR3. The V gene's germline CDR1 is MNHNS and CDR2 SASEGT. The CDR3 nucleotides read TGTGCCAGCAGTGAAGAAACAGGGGGGGATTCACCCCTCCACTTT. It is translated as CASSEETGGDSPLHF.

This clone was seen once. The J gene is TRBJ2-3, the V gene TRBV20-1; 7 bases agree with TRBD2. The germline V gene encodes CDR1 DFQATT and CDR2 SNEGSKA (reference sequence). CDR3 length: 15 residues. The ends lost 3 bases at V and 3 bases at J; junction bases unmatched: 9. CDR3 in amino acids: CSASAAGVRTDTQYF. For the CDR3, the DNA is TGCAGTGCTAGTGCGGCGGGGGTGCGGACAGATACGCAGTATTTT.

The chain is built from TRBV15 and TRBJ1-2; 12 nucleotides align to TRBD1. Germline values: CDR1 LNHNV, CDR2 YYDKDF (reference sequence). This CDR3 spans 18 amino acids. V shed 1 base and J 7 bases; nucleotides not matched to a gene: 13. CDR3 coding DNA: TGTGCCACCAGCAGAGGCCCCTCGGGACAGGGGGCGCGTGGTGGCTACACCTTC. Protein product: CATSRGPSGQGARGGYTF. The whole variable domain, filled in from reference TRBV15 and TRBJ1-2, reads DAMVIQNPRYQVTQFGKPVTLSCSQTLNHNVMYWYQQKSSQAPKLLFHYYDKDFNNEADTPDNFQSRRPNTSFCFLDIRSPGLGDTAMYLCATSRGPSGQGARGGYTFGSGTRLTVV.

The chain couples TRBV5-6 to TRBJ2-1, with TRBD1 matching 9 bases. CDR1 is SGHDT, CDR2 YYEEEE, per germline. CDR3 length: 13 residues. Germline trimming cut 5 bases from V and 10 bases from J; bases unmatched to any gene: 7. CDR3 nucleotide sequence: TGTGCCAGCAGTTTACAGGGGGCAAAGGAGCAGTTCTTC. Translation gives CASSLQGAKEQFF. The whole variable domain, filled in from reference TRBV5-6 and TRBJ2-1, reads DAGVTQSPTHLIKTRGQQVTLRCSPKSGHDTVSWYQQALGQGPQFIFQYYEEEERQRGNFPDRFSGHQFPNYSSELNVNALLLGDSALYLCASSLQGAKEQFFGPGTRLTVL.

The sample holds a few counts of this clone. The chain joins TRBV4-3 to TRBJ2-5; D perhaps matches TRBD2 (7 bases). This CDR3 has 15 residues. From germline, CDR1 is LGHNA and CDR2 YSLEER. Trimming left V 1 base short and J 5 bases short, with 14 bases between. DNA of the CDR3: TGCGCCAGCAGCCAAGGAAGGGGGGGGGTCGAGACCCAGTACTTC. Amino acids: CASSQGRGGVETQYF.

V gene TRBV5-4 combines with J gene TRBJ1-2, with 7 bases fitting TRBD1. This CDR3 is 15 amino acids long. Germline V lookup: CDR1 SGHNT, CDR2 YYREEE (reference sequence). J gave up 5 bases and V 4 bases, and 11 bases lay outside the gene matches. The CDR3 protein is CASSRGGQARYGYTF. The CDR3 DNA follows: TGTGCCAGCAGCCGAGGGGGCCAGGCTCGGTATGGCTACACCTTC.

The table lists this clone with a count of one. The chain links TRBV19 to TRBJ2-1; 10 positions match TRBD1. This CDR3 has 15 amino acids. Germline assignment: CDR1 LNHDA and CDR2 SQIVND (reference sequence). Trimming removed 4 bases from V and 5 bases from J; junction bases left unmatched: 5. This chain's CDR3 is CASSTGQGGNNEQFF. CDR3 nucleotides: TGTGCCAGTAGTACCGGACAGGGGGGGAACAATGAGCAGTTCTTC.

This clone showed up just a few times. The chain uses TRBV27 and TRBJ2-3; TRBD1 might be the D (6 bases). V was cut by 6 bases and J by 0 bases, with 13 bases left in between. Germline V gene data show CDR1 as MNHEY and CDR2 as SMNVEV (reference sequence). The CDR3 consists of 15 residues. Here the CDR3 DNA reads TGTGCCAGCAGGGCACAGGGAGTAAGCACAGATACGCAGTATTTT. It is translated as CASRAQGVSTDTQYF.

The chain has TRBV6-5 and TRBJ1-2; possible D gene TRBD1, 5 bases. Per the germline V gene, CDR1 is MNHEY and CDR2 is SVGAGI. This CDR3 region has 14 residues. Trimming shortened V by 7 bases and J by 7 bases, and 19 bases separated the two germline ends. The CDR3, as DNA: TGTGCCAGCATTTCGGTCCAGGGATGGAGTGGCTACACCTTC. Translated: CASISVQGWSGYTF.

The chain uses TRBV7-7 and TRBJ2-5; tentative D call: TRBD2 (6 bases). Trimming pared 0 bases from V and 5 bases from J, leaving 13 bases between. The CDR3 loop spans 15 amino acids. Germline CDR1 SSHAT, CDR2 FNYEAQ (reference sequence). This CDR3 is CASSLAAGMMETQYF. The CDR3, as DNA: TGTGCCAGCAGCTTAGCGGCGGGGATGATGGAGACCCAGTACTTC.

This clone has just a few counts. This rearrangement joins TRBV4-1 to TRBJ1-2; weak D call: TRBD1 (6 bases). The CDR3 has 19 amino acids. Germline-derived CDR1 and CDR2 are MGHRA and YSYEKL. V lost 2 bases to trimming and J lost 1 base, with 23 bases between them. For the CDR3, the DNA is TGCGCCAGCAGCCAACCCAGGGGTAAACTCATGCTGAGTAACTATGGCTACACCTTC. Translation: CASSQPRGKLMLSNYGYTF.

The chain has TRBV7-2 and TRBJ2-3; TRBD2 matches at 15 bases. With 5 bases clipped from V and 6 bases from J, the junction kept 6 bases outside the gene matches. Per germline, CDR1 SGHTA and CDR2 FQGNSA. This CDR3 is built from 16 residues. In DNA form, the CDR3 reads TGTGCCAGCAGCGGGGGACTAGCGGGGGGTATGGATACGCAGTATTTT. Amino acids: CASSGGLAGGMDTQYF.

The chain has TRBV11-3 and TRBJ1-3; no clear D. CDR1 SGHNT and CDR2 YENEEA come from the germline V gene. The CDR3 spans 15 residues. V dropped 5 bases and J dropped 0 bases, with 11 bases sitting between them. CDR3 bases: TGTGCCAGCAGCAACGTACTGCTCTCTGGAAACACCATATATTTT. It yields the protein CASSNVLLSGNTIYF.

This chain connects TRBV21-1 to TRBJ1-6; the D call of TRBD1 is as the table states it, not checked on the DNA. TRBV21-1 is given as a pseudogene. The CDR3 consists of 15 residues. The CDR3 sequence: CASSKVDRDNSPLHF. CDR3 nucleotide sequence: TGTGCCAGCAGCAAAGTAGACAGGGACAATTCACCCCTCCACTTT.

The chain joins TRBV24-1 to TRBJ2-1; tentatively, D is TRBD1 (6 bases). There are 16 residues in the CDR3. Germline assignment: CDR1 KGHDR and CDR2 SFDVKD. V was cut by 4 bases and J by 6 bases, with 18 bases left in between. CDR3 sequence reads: CATSDPTGKQGNEQFF. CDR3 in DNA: TGTGCCACCAGTGACCCAACAGGGAAGCAAGGCAATGAGCAGTTCTTC.

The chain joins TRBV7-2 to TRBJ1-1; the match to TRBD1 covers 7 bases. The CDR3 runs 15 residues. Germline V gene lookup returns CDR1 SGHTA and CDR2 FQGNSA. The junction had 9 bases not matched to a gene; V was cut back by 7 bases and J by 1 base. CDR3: CASNGQVTGNTEAFF. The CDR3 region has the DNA TGTGCCAGCAACGGACAGGTGACGGGGAACACTGAAGCTTTCTTT.

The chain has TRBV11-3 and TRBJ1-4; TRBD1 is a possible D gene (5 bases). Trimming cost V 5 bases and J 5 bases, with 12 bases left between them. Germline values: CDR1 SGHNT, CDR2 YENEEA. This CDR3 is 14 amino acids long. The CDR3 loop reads CASSGTGGNEKLFF. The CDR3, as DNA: TGTGCCAGCAGCGGAACAGGTGGGAATGAAAAACTGTTTTTT.

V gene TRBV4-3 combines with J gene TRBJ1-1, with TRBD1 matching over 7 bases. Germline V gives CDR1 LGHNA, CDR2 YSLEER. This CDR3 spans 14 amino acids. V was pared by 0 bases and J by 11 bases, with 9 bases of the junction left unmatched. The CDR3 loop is CASSQDSGQLEAFF. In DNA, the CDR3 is TGCGCCAGCAGCCAAGACTCGGGACAGTTGGAGGCTTTCTTT.

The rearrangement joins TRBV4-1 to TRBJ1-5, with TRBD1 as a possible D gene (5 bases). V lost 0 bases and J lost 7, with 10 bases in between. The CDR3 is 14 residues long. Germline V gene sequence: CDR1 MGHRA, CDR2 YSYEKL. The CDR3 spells CASSQDRVGQPQHF. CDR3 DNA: TGCGCCAGCAGCCAAGACAGGGTTGGCCAGCCCCAGCATTTT.

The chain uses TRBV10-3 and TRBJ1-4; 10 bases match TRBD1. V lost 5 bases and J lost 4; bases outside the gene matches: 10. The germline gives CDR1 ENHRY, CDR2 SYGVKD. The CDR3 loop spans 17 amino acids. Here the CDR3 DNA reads TGTGCCATCAGTAAGACAGGGGGCAGCCAACTTAATGAAAAACTGTTTTTT. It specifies CAISKTGGSQLNEKLFF.

The CDR3 nucleotides read TGTGCCAGCAGACCCGTTTCTGGCGGGGGGATCACAGATACGCAGTATTTT. It translates to CASRPVSGGGITDTQYF. This chain joins TRBV7-9 and TRBJ2-3; 8 bases match TRBD2. There are 17 residues in the CDR3. With V trimmed by 6 bases and J by 2 bases, 13 bases remained unmatched. Germline assignment: CDR1 SEHNR and CDR2 FQNEAQ (reference sequence).

CDR3 sequence reads: CASSSDSEQPQHF. For the CDR3, the DNA is TGTGCCAGCAGTTCGGACAGCGAACAGCCCCAGCATTTT. This sequence joins TRBV6-4 and TRBJ1-5; D is possibly TRBD1 (6 bases). Germline CDR1 MRHNA, CDR2 SNTAGT. The CDR3 consists of 13 residues. Deletions cut 5 bases from V and 7 bases from J, with 12 bases between.

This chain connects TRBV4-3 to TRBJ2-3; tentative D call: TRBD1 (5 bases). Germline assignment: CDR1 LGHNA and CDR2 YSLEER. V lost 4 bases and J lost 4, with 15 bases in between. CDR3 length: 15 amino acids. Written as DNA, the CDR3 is TGCGCCAGCAGCCGAGAAATATTAGGGGCAGATACGCAGTATTTT. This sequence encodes CASSREILGADTQYF.

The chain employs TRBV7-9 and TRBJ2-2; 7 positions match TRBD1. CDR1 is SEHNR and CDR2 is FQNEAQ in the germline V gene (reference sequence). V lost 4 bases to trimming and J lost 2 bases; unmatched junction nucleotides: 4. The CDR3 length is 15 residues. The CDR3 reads CASSYGTANTGELFF. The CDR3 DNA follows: TGTGCCAGCAGCTATGGGACAGCAAACACCGGGGAGCTGTTTTTT.

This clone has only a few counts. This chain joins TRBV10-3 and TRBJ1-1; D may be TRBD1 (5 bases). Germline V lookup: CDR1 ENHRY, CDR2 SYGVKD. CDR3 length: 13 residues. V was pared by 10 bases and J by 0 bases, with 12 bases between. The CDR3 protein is CATWGGMNTEAFF. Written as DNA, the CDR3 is TGTGCCACCTGGGGGGGGATGAACACTGAAGCTTTCTTT.

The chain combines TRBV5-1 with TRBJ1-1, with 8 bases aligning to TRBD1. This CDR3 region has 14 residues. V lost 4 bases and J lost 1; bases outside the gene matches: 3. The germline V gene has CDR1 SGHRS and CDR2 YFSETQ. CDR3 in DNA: TGCGCCAGCAGCGGGGGGACAGGGAACACTGAAGCTTTCTTT. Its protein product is CASSGGTGNTEAFF. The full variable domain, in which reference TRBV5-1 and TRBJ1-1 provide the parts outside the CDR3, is KAGVTQTPRYLIKTRGQQVTLSCSPISGHRSVSWYQQTPGQGLQFLFEYFSETQRNKGNFPGRFSGRQFSNSRSEMNVSTLELGDSALYLCASSGGTGNTEAFFGQGTRLTVV.

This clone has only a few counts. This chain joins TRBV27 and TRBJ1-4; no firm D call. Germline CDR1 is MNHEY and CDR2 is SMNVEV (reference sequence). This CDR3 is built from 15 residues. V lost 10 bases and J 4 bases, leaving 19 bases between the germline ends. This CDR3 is CATSPGRVLNEKLFF. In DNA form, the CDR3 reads TGTGCCACCTCCCCCGGTCGGGTGCTTAATGAAAAACTGTTTTTT.

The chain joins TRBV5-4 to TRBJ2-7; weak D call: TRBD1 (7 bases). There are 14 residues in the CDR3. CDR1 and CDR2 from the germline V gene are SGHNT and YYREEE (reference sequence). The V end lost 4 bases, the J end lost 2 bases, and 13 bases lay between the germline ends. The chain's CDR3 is CASSRQGGTYEQYF. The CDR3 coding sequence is TGTGCCAGCAGCCGCCAGGGGGGAACCTACGAGCAGTACTTC. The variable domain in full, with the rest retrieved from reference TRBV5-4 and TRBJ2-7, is ETGVTQSPTHLIKTRGQQVTLRCSSQSGHNTVSWYQQALGQGPQFIFQYYREEENGRGNFPPRFSGLQFPNYSSELNVNALELDDSALYLCASSRQGGTYEQYFGPGTRLTVT.

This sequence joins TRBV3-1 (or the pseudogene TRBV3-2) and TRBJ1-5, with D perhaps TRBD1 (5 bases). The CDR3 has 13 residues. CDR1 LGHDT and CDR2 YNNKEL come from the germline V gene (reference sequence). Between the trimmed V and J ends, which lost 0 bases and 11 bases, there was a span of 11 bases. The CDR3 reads CASSQDYKQAQHF. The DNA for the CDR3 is TGTGCCAGCAGCCAAGATTACAAACAGGCCCAGCATTTT.

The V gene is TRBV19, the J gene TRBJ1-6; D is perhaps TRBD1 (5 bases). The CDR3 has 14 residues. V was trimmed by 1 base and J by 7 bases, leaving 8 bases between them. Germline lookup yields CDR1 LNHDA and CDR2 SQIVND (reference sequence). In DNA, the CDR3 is TGTGCCAGTAGTATAGTGGGGGGAAATTCACCCCTCCACTTT. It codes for CASSIVGGNSPLHF.